This T cell receptor beta chain was profiled in a study of cytomegalovirus exposure and HLA in healthy donors. Study-wide background: Across almost 400 genotyped donors, approximately 80% landed in the Caucasian-associated ancestry cluster. Study-wide points: Being productive about 87% or about 30% of the time was typical of most TCR beta V segments in an earlier analysis.

In the PCR, 60 Vbeta and 13 Jbeta primers were used. Assay used: immunoSEQ multiplex PCR; TCRdb lists only in-frame clones, some missing. The table has more than 65,000 clones, roughly two thirds seen once. With regard to this clone: Its specificity is unknown.

Germline CDR1 and CDR2: MRHNA and SNTAGT. The germline V and J ends were trimmed by 8 bases and 8 bases, with 18 bases remaining between them. CDR3 length equals 14 residues. The source material was PBMCs. This chain connects TRBV6-4 to TRBJ2-2; D not certain. The receptor comes from a woman aged 45-65 years in good health and CMV-seropositive. The CDR3 spells CASQATPPTGELFF. For the CDR3, the DNA is TGTGCCAGCCAGGCAACACCTCCAACGGGGGAGCTGTTTTTT.